The clone carrying this TCR beta chain has ten or more counts. This sample was taken from a study of blood T cells in healthy people across ages. A sample-barcoded 5' primer and a J-beta primer mix were used in a second PCR of roughly 7 to 11 cycles. Using its own MiXCR run on the 5' RACE reads, TCRdb lists one record per CDR3 protein. Of fewer than 900,000 distinct CDR3 sequences listed, roughly 47% are singletons. The origin of this receptor is a woman in her fifties or sixties in good health. Input material: blood.

The CDR3 sequence: CASSLAGQGGNEQFF. The CDR3 DNA sequence: TGTGCCAGCAGTTTAGCGGGACAGGGGGGGAATGAGCAGTTCTTC. The chain has TRBV12-3 or TRBV12-4 and TRBJ2-1; 11 nucleotides match TRBD1. The CDR3 runs to 15 residues. V dropped 0 bases and J dropped 7; count of bases not matched to a gene: 2.